This T cell receptor beta chain was sequenced in a study of blood T cell repertoires in COVID-19. About the research overall: Specimens from acute and convalescent COVID-19 originated in the United States, Italy and Spain. From T cells, B-cell-depleted T cells, or PBMCs came the material, which was cDNA or gDNA.

The CDR3 runs to 16 residues. Germline V gene sequence: CDR1 SGHKS, CDR2 YYEKEE (reference sequence). With V trimmed by 6 bases and J by 5 bases, 11 bases remained unmatched. Assay used: immunoSEQ multiplex PCR; TCRdb lists only in-frame clones, some missing. The table lists 250,000 to 300,000 clones, about 90% of them singletons, with over 9.5% in the top ten. V usage is TRBV5-5 and J usage is TRBJ2-7, with 13 bases matching TRBD2. Input material: peripheral blood. The receptor's source is a woman in her twenties or thirties with COVID-19, enrolled during active disease. The CDR3: CASNLIPGTSGDEQYF. In DNA, the CDR3 is TGTGCCAGCAACCTAATCCCCGGGACTAGCGGGGACGAGCAGTACTTC.